These 11 T cell receptor beta chains share one sample of origin, sequenced in a study of blood T cells in healthy people across ages. Together with a sample-barcoded 5' primer, a J-beta primer mix was included in a second PCR lasting roughly 7 to 11 cycles. In TCRdb, the 5' RACE reads were re-called with MiXCR into one record per CDR3 protein. The top ten hold about 4.1% of the sample, which has 1.5 million or so distinct CDR3 sequences, under 55% seen once. Specimen: blood. Every receptor here comes from a woman aged 18-35 years in good health.

The rearrangement uses TRBV5-1 and TRBJ1-2; 7 nucleotides match TRBD1. This CDR3 comprises 12 residues. Germline V gene data show CDR1 as SGHRS and CDR2 as YFSETQ. J gave up 6 bases and V 4 bases, and 3 bases lay outside the gene matches. CDR3 DNA sequence: TGCGCCAGCAGCGATGACAGGGATGGCTACACCTTC. Translated: CASSDDRDGYTF.

The chain has TRBV12-3 or TRBV12-4 and TRBJ2-6, with 7 bases lining up with TRBD1. This CDR3 comprises 17 residues. V shed 5 bases, J shed 0 bases, and the junction held 7 bases outside the gene matches. The CDR3 sequence: CASSRQGILSGANVLTF. As DNA, the CDR3 is TGTGCCAGCAGTCGACAGGGCATCCTCTCTGGGGCCAACGTCCTGACTTTC.

CDR3 sequence: CASSQDLGGAGYGYTF. The CDR3 DNA reads TGTGCCAGCAGCCAAGATCTGGGGGGCGCAGGCTATGGCTACACCTTC. J is TRBJ1-2 and V is TRBV4-2, with TRBD1 as a possible D gene (6 bases). Trimming stripped 0 bases from V and 4 bases from J, with 15 bases between. The CDR3 is 16 residues long. Germline V gives CDR1 LGHNA, CDR2 YNFKEQ.

The rearrangement uses TRBV29-1 and TRBJ1-1, with 10 bases identical to TRBD1. V gave up 6 bases and J gave up 7 bases; unmatched junction bases: 8. Germline CDR1 is SQVTM and CDR2 is ANQGSEA. The CDR3 contains 13 residues. CDR3: CSVVDRGRNEAFF. In DNA form, the CDR3 reads TGCAGCGTGGTAGACAGGGGGCGAAATGAAGCTTTCTTT.

This clonotype was seen a few times. J is TRBJ2-7 and V is TRBV9; the D is unclear. V lost 0 bases, J lost 3 bases, and 16 bases lay in between. The CDR3 sequence is 16 residues long. Germline CDR1 reads SGDLS; CDR2 reads YYNGEE. The CDR3 spells CASSVGPLTGIYEQYF. CDR3 bases: TGTGCCAGCAGCGTAGGTCCCCTGACCGGTATCTACGAGCAGTACTTC.

This clonotype came up a few times. V is TRBV7-9 and J is TRBJ1-2; TRBD1 is a possible D gene (5 bases). The V gene's germline CDR1 is SEHNR and CDR2 FQNEAQ (reference sequence). Deletions cut 4 bases from V and 2 bases from J, with 14 bases between. The CDR3 totals 15 residues. The CDR3: CASSSSLQANYGYTF. In DNA, the CDR3 is TGTGCCAGCAGCTCATCGTTACAGGCGAACTATGGCTACACCTTC.

This clonotype was seen only once. The chain couples TRBV25-1 to TRBJ2-2; TRBD2 aligns across 9 bases. With V trimmed by 5 bases and J by 6 bases, 10 bases remained unmatched. The V gene's germline CDR1 is MGHDK and CDR2 SYGVNS. The CDR3 extends over 16 amino acids. CDR3 in amino acids: CASSTLEAGGAGELFF. CDR3 bases: TGTGCCAGCAGTACCCTTGAGGCGGGAGGGGCCGGGGAGCTGTTTTTT. The whole variable domain, remainder taken from reference TRBV25-1 and TRBJ2-2, is EADIYQTPRYLVIGTGKKITLECSQTMGHDKMYWYQQDPGMELHLIHYSYGVNSTEKGDLSSESTVSRIRTEHFPLTLESARPSHTSQYLCASSTLEAGGAGELFFGEGSRLTVL.

The rearrangement links TRBV4-2 to TRBJ2-5; D might be TRBD1 (5 bases). Germline V gives CDR1 LGHNA, CDR2 YNFKEQ. The V and J ends lost 0 bases and 7 bases respectively, with 18 bases between them. CDR3 size: 16 residues. This chain's CDR3 is CASSQDQGLGWVTQYF. The CDR3 coding sequence is TGTGCCAGCAGCCAAGACCAGGGCCTAGGGTGGGTGACCCAGTACTTC.

CDR3 DNA sequence: TGCGCCAGCAGCCAGGGGACAGTTAGAAATCAGCCCCAGCATTTT. Translated, it gives CASSQGTVRNQPQHF. This chain joins TRBV4-1 and TRBJ1-5, with TRBD1 matching over 7 bases. CDR1 is MGHRA, CDR2 YSYEKL, per germline. CDR3 length: 15 residues. After removal of 3 bases from V and 4 bases from J, the junction contained 6 bases not matched to a gene.

This clonotype came up a few times. The rearrangement uses TRBV29-1 and TRBJ1-4, with D unresolved. Trimming took off 4 bases at V and 3 bases at J, with 6 bases between the two ends. This CDR3 is 12 amino acids long. Germline assignment: CDR1 SQVTM and CDR2 ANQGSEA. The CDR3 loop reads CSVGQANEKLFF. CDR3 sequence (DNA): TGCAGCGTTGGGCAGGCTAATGAAAAACTGTTTTTT.

This chain links TRBV29-1 with TRBJ2-5, with 7 nucleotides matching TRBD1. Trimming removed 5 bases from V and 11 bases from J; junction bases left unmatched: 20. CDR3 length: 15 amino acids. Germline V gene data show CDR1 as SQVTM and CDR2 as ANQGSEA. The CDR3 spells CSVLPLTGTDNEQYF. CDR3 DNA sequence: TGCAGCGTTCTCCCTCTCACAGGGACAGACAATGAGCAGTACTTC.